The subject of this entry is one T cell receptor beta chain. As yet, its antigen is unknown. This specimen comes from a study of cytomegalovirus exposure and HLA in healthy donors. Notes on the study in general: Among TCR beta chains, those listed as cytomegalovirus-associated numbered over 150. Later genetic work tied a missense DCLRE1C variant to beta-chain V and J trimming. The authors confirmed in vitro that a few CMV-associated chains were specific for CMV antigens.

Germline assignment: CDR1 SGHAT and CDR2 FQDESV (reference sequence). V lost 1 base, J lost 3 bases, and 14 bases lay in between. The CDR3 is 16 amino acids. Researchers ran the PCR with 60 Vbeta and 13 Jbeta primers. Sequencing was performed with immunoSEQ multiplex PCR; in TCRdb, only in-frame clones are kept and a portion is missing. Seen here are roughly 100,000 clones, around 65% observed once, and the top ten hold approximately 3.5%. The source material was PBMCs. V and J are TRBV11-1 and TRBJ2-3, with D tentatively TRBD1 (7 bases). The receptor was derived from a woman in her forties or fifties in good health and CMV-seronegative. The chain's CDR3 is CASSLVAAGGTDTQYF. In DNA form, the CDR3 reads TGTGCCAGCAGCTTAGTCGCGGCAGGGGGGACAGATACGCAGTATTTT.